These 13 T cell receptor beta chains came from one sample sequenced in a study of identifying expanded T cells in peripheral blood. Assay: immunoSEQ multiplex PCR; the TCRdb copy retains only in-frame clones and omits some. The profile shows approximately 100,000 clones, 87% of them singletons. Sequences were obtained from blood. The receptors were sampled from a person aged 18 to 69 in good health.

The chain couples TRBV4-1 to TRBJ1-5; D is unclear. The CDR3 is made up of 17 amino acids. Trimming removed 1 base at V and 7 bases at J, with 20 bases between. Germline assignment: CDR1 MGHRA and CDR2 YSYEKL. CDR3 in amino acids: CASSQVDMGFVRQPQHF. The CDR3 DNA sequence: TGCGCCAGCAGCCAAGTCGACATGGGGTTCGTACGGCAGCCCCAGCATTTT.

V gene TRBV7-8 combines with J gene TRBJ1-6; 9 bases match TRBD1. Germline assignment: CDR1 SGHVS and CDR2 FQNEAQ. This CDR3 has 15 residues. V shed 5 bases and J 5 bases; nucleotides not matched to a gene: 4. CDR3 DNA: TGTGCCAGCAGCCCGGGGACAGGGAATAATTCACCCCTCCACTTT. Encoded protein: CASSPGTGNNSPLHF.

This clone was seen at least ten times. V is TRBV5-1 and J is TRBJ1-6; weak D call: TRBD1 (6 bases). The V end was cut by 4 bases, the J end by 11 bases, with 19 bases between. Germline V CDR1 and CDR2: SGHRS, YFSETQ. The CDR3 sequence is 15 residues long. The CDR3 loop is CASSQQGRPPAPLHF. For the CDR3, the DNA is TGCGCCAGCAGCCAACAGGGTCGCCCACCCGCACCCCTCCACTTT. The full variable domain, its missing parts supplied by reference TRBV5-1 and TRBJ1-6, is KAGVTQTPRYLIKTRGQQVTLSCSPISGHRSVSWYQQTPGQGLQFLFEYFSETQRNKGNFPGRFSGRQFSNSRSEMNVSTLELGDSALYLCASSQQGRPPAPLHFGNGTRLTVT.

CDR3 nucleotide sequence: TGCAGCGGAGCCCGGGACAGGTCCTACGAGCAGTACTTC. Its translation is CSGARDRSYEQYF. This chain links TRBV29-1 with TRBJ2-7, with TRBD1 identical over 8 bases. The germline CDR1 and CDR2 sequences are SQVTM and ANQGSEA. The V and J ends lost 7 bases and 1 base, in that order; junction bases with no gene match: 6. This CDR3 is 13 amino acids long.

The gene calls are TRBV5-4 and TRBJ2-1, with 7 bases that match TRBD1. The V and J ends lost 0 bases and 6 bases, in that order; junction bases with no gene match: 3. Germline V gene lookup returns CDR1 SGHNT and CDR2 YYREEE (reference sequence). The CDR3 spans 14 residues. Written as DNA, the CDR3 is TGTGCCAGCAGCTTGGACAGGGGTGTCAATGAGCAGTTCTTC. Protein: CASSLDRGVNEQFF.

V is TRBV4-1 and J is TRBJ1-1; D is unclear. The length of the CDR3 is 15 residues. With 3 bases removed from V and 0 bases from J, the gap between germline ends came to 11 bases. In germline, CDR1 is MGHRA, CDR2 YSYEKL. The CDR3 loop reads CASSQDDLMNTEAFF. The DNA of the CDR3 is TGCGCCAGCAGCCAGGATGACCTCATGAACACTGAAGCTTTCTTT.

The gene calls are TRBV19 and TRBJ1-4; 7 nucleotides agree with TRBD1. This CDR3 contains 17 residues. The trim removed 5 bases at V and 1 base at J, leaving 10 bases unmatched. The germline V gene encodes CDR1 LNHDA and CDR2 SQIVND (reference sequence). For the CDR3, the DNA is TGTGCCAGTAGTCCCTCGACAGGGTGGGGAACTAATGAAAAACTGTTTTTT. It codes for CASSPSTGWGTNEKLFF.

The chain is built from TRBV5-6 and TRBJ2-4, with 9 bases fitting TRBD1. In germline, CDR1 is SGHDT, CDR2 YYEEEE. This CDR3 region has 17 residues. The V segment lost 1 base and the J segment 11 bases; nucleotides outside the gene matches: 16. This chain's CDR3 is CASSLNSGQGNWRVQYF. CDR3 in DNA: TGTGCCAGCAGCTTGAATTCGGGACAGGGTAATTGGAGGGTTCAGTACTTC.

Only one count was recorded for this clone. V gene TRBV5-1 combines with J gene TRBJ2-1; 7 nucleotides match TRBD1. The CDR3 has 14 amino acids. Germline lookup yields CDR1 SGHRS and CDR2 YFSETQ. V was clipped by 3 bases and J by 9 bases; unmatched bases: 9. The CDR3 reads CASSWRDRDSEQFF. The CDR3 DNA reads as TGCGCCAGCAGCTGGAGAGACAGGGATAGTGAGCAGTTCTTC.

This clone has a single count. V is TRBV6-5 and J is TRBJ2-7; no clear D gene. Germline lookup yields CDR1 MNHEY and CDR2 SVGAGI. CDR3 length equals 14 residues. V was pared by 0 bases and J by 3 bases, with 9 bases between. CDR3 protein: CASSYSDGFYEQYF. CDR3 bases: TGTGCCAGCAGTTACTCAGACGGCTTCTACGAGCAGTACTTC.

The J gene is TRBJ2-1, the V gene TRBV11-1; 7 bases are a match to TRBD2. The CDR3 consists of 13 residues. Germline-derived CDR1 and CDR2 are SGHAT and FQDESV (reference sequence). J gave up 7 bases and V 1 base, and 1 base lay outside the gene matches. In DNA, the CDR3 is TGTGCCAGCAGCTTAGGGGGGGGAAATGAGCAGTTCTTC. Its translation: CASSLGGGNEQFF.

The chain joins TRBV11-2 to TRBJ2-7, with a possible D match to TRBD2 (5 bases). The length of the CDR3 is 12 residues. With 1 base removed from V and 7 bases from J, the gap between germline ends came to 8 bases. The germline gives CDR1 SGHAT, CDR2 FQNNGV. In DNA form, the CDR3 reads TGTGCCAGCAGCTTAGGGGGAGCGGAGCAGTACTTC. Protein: CASSLGGAEQYF.

Only one count was recorded for this clone. V usage is TRBV6-5 and J usage is TRBJ2-4; either TRBD1 or TRBD2 may fit D (5 bases each). The V and J ends lost 0 bases and 9 bases respectively, with 15 bases between them. The CDR3 loop spans 15 amino acids. The V gene's germline CDR1 is MNHEY and CDR2 SVGAGI. The CDR3 is CASSYSVGSGSIQYF. As DNA, the CDR3 is TGTGCCAGCAGTTACTCTGTGGGTTCAGGGAGCATTCAGTACTTC.